This TCR beta chain came from a study of beta chain features in type 1 diabetes (dated by TCRdb to 2017 to 2018). Notes on the research overall: Patients and healthy donors did not differ in mean age, gender distribution, total cell number or subset yield. In the study, recently diagnosed type 1 diabetes patients and matched healthy donors were compared on the TCRB repertoires of their sorted circulating CD4+ T cell subsets. Naive and central memory subsets were obtained from all 30 or so donors, but regulatory and stem cell-like memory subsets were isolated from only 8 patients and roughly 8 healthy donors. Across all samples, some 110,000,000 sorted cells were examined, and cell number per subset correlated strongly with RNA yield. Study-wide findings and limitations: Fewer insertions and more nucleotide deletions at VDJ recombination sites were observed in patients with type 1 diabetes, implying thymic rearrangement abnormalities. Naive, central memory and regulatory TCRB repertoires appeared more similar among patients than among healthy donors. Shorter templates might be favored by PCR, yet because patient and control samples were amplified and corrected together, any such skew would affect both groups equally. A moderate but significant shortening of TCRB CDR3 length was observed in type 1 diabetes patients in all four CD4+ subsets. Sequencing cDNA rather than genomic DNA could over-represent highly expressing activated cells, although activation and CD3 levels did not differ between groups. HLA sub-analyses involved small numbers of individuals, so any influence of HLA type on TCRB rearrangement remained unresolved.

Each donor gave one peripheral blood draw, roughly 120 mL on average, collected into heparinised tubes. Using a panel that included CD45RO, CCR7, CD25, CD127, CD95 and CD27, naive, central memory, regulatory and stem cell-like memory CD4+ T cells were sorted on a BD FACSAria II. A purity above 98% was achieved for all sorted populations. PBMCs were isolated right away by Lymphoprep density gradient centrifugation and were stained directly, without culture. So that batch effects would be minimized, each experiment stained and sorted samples in pairs, pairing one healthy donor with one patient. Note on this clone: This receptor's antigen is unknown. There are no base qualities to consult, and no much larger clone falls within one base.

The CDR3, cysteine through phenylalanine, is 14 amino acids long. The entry retains the CDR3 DNA only, 42 bases that are in frame from base 1. For this chain, trimming is 5 bases at the V end and 7 bases at the J end, and the number of junction bases without a gene match is 6. For CDR1 and CDR2, the germline V gene lists SGHTA and FQGNSA. All of the isolated RNA was reverse transcribed with the High Capacity cDNA Reverse Transcription Kit, so expressed TCRB transcripts were sequenced. Deep immunoSEQ sequencing was performed on naive, central memory and regulatory T cell samples, with an average of roughly 3.5 million total reads per sample. Sorted cells were lysed in RLT buffer, and RNA was extracted using DNase-treated RNeasy Micro or Mini kits according to cell number. Each cell subset was processed on its own to prevent cross-contamination, while patient and healthy donor samples were processed together. The immunoSEQ multiplex PCR was used to amplify TCRB sequences from cDNA, yielding 87-bp fragments that span the CDR3 region. Amplicons were sequenced on the Illumina HiSeq platform. The original pipeline was this. PCR bias was computationally corrected using synthetic template baselines, reads within Hamming distance 2 were collapsed, and singletons that could not be merged were discarded. Reads were aligned to IMGT to assign V, D and J genes, CDR3 length, and insertions or deletions at six rearrangement sites. Within each subset, clonotype counts were normalized to sorted cell number, and only after that were true diversity and Gini coefficients computed with the tcR R package. The overlap coefficient, calculated on TCRB nucleotide sequences, was used to quantify repertoire sharing. Out-of-frame TCRB sequences from naive cells were analyzed as a proxy for the pre-selection repertoire. This immuneACCESS table, as held by TCRdb, lists in-frame sequences with V and J called but not all clones. Of the missing ones, under half trace to an unresolved V gene in checked studies; the others have no known cause. V, J and clone size are those of that table, while D and trimming were read from the DNA. The sample profile shows hundreds of thousands of clones; around 68% of them were found once. The ten largest clones take up almost 0.055% of the sample.

The chain joins TRBV7-2 to TRBJ1-5, and 9 junction bases match TRBD1. This receptor was taken from a man younger than 40 in good health. Sequencing was performed on naive CD4+ T cells from blood. According to the study, the label for this sample's cell subset or site signals: true naive CD4+ T cells. The bases are TGTGCCAGCAGCCAACAGGGGGCAGGACAGCCCCAGCATTTT. It encodes CASSQQGAGQPQHF.